Presented here are 19 T cell receptor beta chains from one specimen sequenced in a study of blood T cell repertoires in COVID-19. This table comes from immunoSEQ multiplex PCR, and its TCRdb copy is limited to in-frame clones, with some not included. The table lists approximately 500,000 clones, roughly 90% of them singletons. The sequenced sample consisted of PBMCs or T cells enriched from blood (not recorded which). The receptors were sampled from a woman aged 40 to 50 who had recovered from COVID-19.

On this clone itself: This CDR3 is also generated by other DNA sequences in the sample. The V call is TRBV19, the J call TRBJ2-3; 7 bases align to TRBD2. Germline lookup yields CDR1 LNHDA and CDR2 SQIVND (reference sequence). The CDR3 covers 12 residues. J gave up 5 bases and V 8 bases, and 4 bases lay outside the gene matches. CDR3 loop: CASSTGGDTQYF. CDR3 nucleotide sequence: TGTGCCAGTTCAACGGGGGGAGATACGCAGTATTTT.

This chain links TRBV5-4 with TRBJ2-7, with 7 bases matching TRBD1. This CDR3 is 15 amino acids long. Germline V gives CDR1 SGHNT, CDR2 YYREEE (reference sequence). V lost 7 bases and J lost 0; bases outside the gene matches: 10. In DNA form, the CDR3 reads TGTGCCAGCGGGACGAGGGGACAGAACTCCTACGAGCAGTACTTC. As protein: CASGTRGQNSYEQYF.

The rearrangement links TRBV24-1 to TRBJ2-1; a possible D gene is TRBD2 (5 bases). The CDR3 spans 14 residues. The ends were cut back, 10 bases at V and 6 bases at J, with 18 bases in the middle. Germline CDR1 reads KGHDR; CDR2 reads SFDVKD. The CDR3 DNA reads TGTGCCACTTCGGAGGATAGCTTTGTCAATGAGCAGTTCTTC. This gives the protein CATSEDSFVNEQFF.

In its sample, this clone was seen once. J is TRBJ2-7 and V is TRBV5-1; 8 nucleotides agree with TRBD1. CDR3 length: 15 amino acids. V lost 4 bases, J lost 1 base, and 7 bases stayed unmatched. Germline assignment: CDR1 SGHRS and CDR2 YFSETQ. CDR3: CASSITGGGSYEQYF. The CDR3 nucleotides read TGCGCCAGCAGCATAACAGGGGGTGGATCCTACGAGCAGTACTTC.

The chain has TRBV18 and TRBJ1-2, with a weak D call TRBD1 (5 bases). Germline CDR1 is KGHSH and CDR2 is LQKENI. Trimming cost V 0 bases and J 2 bases, with 10 bases left between them. This CDR3 contains 15 residues. The CDR3 DNA reads TGTGCCAGCTCACCACCCTTCGGGGGAAACTATGGCTACACCTTC. This sequence encodes CASSPPFGGNYGYTF.

This chain connects TRBV4-1 to TRBJ1-3, with a possible D match to TRBD1 (5 bases). Trimming took 7 bases from V and 0 from J, leaving 13 bases between them. The germline V gene encodes CDR1 MGHRA and CDR2 YSYEKL. The length of the CDR3 is 15 residues. CDR3 bases: TGCGCCAGCACCAATGACAGAAGCTCTGGAAACACCATATATTTT. Translated, it gives CASTNDRSSGNTIYF.

This rearrangement joins TRBV6-6 to TRBJ2-6, with 11 bases identical to TRBD2. This CDR3 is 21 amino acids long. V lost 6 bases and J lost 2; bases outside the gene matches: 18. Germline V gives CDR1 MNHNY, CDR2 SVGAGI (reference sequence). The CDR3 DNA follows: TGTGCCAGCAGCTCCCTCGGGGTGGTACTAGCGGGAGTCCCTGGGGCCAACGTCCTGACTTTC. Protein product: CASSSLGVVLAGVPGANVLTF.

This chain joins TRBV29-1 and TRBJ1-1; 7 bases map to TRBD1. Germline CDR1 reads SQVTM; CDR2 reads ANQGSEA. The V segment lost 6 bases and the J segment 11 bases; nucleotides outside the gene matches: 9. This CDR3 contains 11 residues. Here the CDR3 reads CSVQGVAGAFF. The CDR3 DNA follows: TGCAGCGTCCAGGGGGTGGCTGGGGCTTTCTTT. The whole variable domain, filled in from reference TRBV29-1 and TRBJ1-1, reads SAVISQKPSRDICQRGTSLTIQCQVDSQVTMMFWYRQQPGQSLTLIATANQGSEATYESGFVIDKFPISRPNLTFSTLTVSNMSPEDSSIYLCSVQGVAGAFFGQGTRLTVV.

This clone was picked up a small number of times. V is TRBV6-5 and J is TRBJ1-1, with D unclear. CDR1 MNHEY and CDR2 SVGAGI come from the germline V gene. The CDR3 loop spans 15 amino acids. V lost 2 bases and J 3 bases, leaving 13 bases between the germline ends. The CDR3 is CASSYTLMGYTEAFF. The CDR3 DNA reads as TGTGCCAGCAGTTACACCCTCATGGGCTACACTGAAGCTTTCTTT.

The chain employs TRBV27 and TRBJ2-1; tentatively, D is TRBD2 (6 bases). Germline CDR1 reads MNHEY; CDR2 reads SMNVEV (reference sequence). V was clipped by 5 bases and J by 2 bases, with 16 bases between them. The CDR3 extends over 16 amino acids. The CDR3: CASSPERGEAYNEQFF. As DNA, the CDR3 is TGTGCCAGCAGTCCCGAGCGAGGGGAGGCCTACAATGAGCAGTTCTTC.

V usage is TRBV19 and J usage is TRBJ1-5; tentatively, D is TRBD1 (6 bases). The CDR3 consists of 14 residues. Germline V CDR1 and CDR2: LNHDA, SQIVND (reference sequence). V shed 5 bases and J shed 0 bases, with 8 bases lying between them. The DNA for the CDR3 is TGTGCCAGTAGTTGGACAGTTAGCAATCAGCCCCAGCATTTT. It encodes CASSWTVSNQPQHF.

The chain couples TRBV4-1 to TRBJ1-2, with unresolved D. In germline, CDR1 is MGHRA, CDR2 YSYEKL. With 0 bases removed from V and 6 bases from J, the gap between germline ends came to 11 bases. There are 14 residues in the CDR3. CDR3 loop: CASSQDGRYNGYTF. DNA for the CDR3: TGCGCCAGCAGCCAAGATGGGAGATATAATGGCTACACCTTC.

The V and J genes are TRBV6-5 and TRBJ1-3; D might be TRBD1 (5 bases). V was shortened by 2 bases and J by 3 bases, with 11 bases between the two germline ends. Germline lookup yields CDR1 MNHEY and CDR2 SVGAGI. The CDR3 consists of 15 residues. The CDR3 loop is CASSYARAVGNTIYF. DNA for the CDR3: TGTGCCAGCAGTTACGCCAGGGCGGTTGGAAACACCATATATTTT.

The V gene is TRBV5-4, the J gene TRBJ2-7; 7 bases agree with TRBD2. V dropped 0 bases and J dropped 0; count of bases not matched to a gene: 6. CDR3 length equals 16 residues. The V gene's germline CDR1 is SGHNT and CDR2 YYREEE (reference sequence). CDR3 sequence reads: CASSLGTAGSSYEQYF. The CDR3 DNA follows: TGTGCCAGCAGCTTGGGTACAGCGGGGAGCTCCTACGAGCAGTACTTC. Full variable domain (missing parts from reference TRBV5-4 and TRBJ2-7): ETGVTQSPTHLIKTRGQQVTLRCSSQSGHNTVSWYQQALGQGPQFIFQYYREEENGRGNFPPRFSGLQFPNYSSELNVNALELDDSALYLCASSLGTAGSSYEQYFGPGTRLTVT.

Details on this clone: The same CDR3 arises from other DNA sequences in this sample as well. The rearrangement uses TRBV3-1 (or the pseudogene TRBV3-2) and TRBJ2-1, with D uncertain. Looked up from germline, CDR1 is LGHDT and CDR2 is YNNKEL (reference sequence). The CDR3 is 16 residues long. The germline V and J ends were trimmed by 0 bases and 0 bases, with 9 bases remaining between them. In nucleotides, the CDR3 is TGTGCCAGCAGCCAAGACGGCGGTGGCTCCTACAATGAGCAGTTCTTC. Encoded protein: CASSQDGGGSYNEQFF.

The chain employs TRBV7-9 and TRBJ2-1; 7 nucleotides agree with TRBD2. Germline CDR1 SEHNR, CDR2 FQNEAQ (reference sequence). The CDR3 totals 19 residues. The J segment lost 5 bases and the V segment lost 6 bases, leaving 22 bases of the junction unmatched. Here the CDR3 reads CASRQTRDYPRAKDNEQFF. Written as DNA, the CDR3 is TGTGCCAGCAGGCAAACCCGGGACTACCCTCGGGCGAAAGACAATGAGCAGTTCTTC.

The rearrangement links TRBV11-3 to TRBJ2-7, with D possibly being TRBD1 (6 bases). Trimming left V 6 bases short and J 1 base short, with 10 bases between. Germline-derived CDR1 and CDR2 are SGHNT and YENEEA. The CDR3 runs to 13 residues. In DNA, the CDR3 is TGTGCCAGCAGTTTGGACAGTTCCTACGAGCAGTACTTC. This sequence encodes CASSLDSSYEQYF.

The chain links TRBV10-2 to TRBJ2-1; 13 bases line up with TRBD2. This CDR3 is built from 15 residues. The V gene end was trimmed by 10 bases and the J gene end by 0 bases; junction bases not matched to a gene: 3. The germline gives CDR1 WSHSY, CDR2 SAAADI. In DNA, the CDR3 is TGCGCCACCACTAGCGGGGGGGGCTCCTACAATGAGCAGTTCTTC. It codes for CATTSGGGSYNEQFF.

The chain uses TRBV9 and TRBJ2-5; 9 bases are shared with TRBD1. Germline CDR1 SGDLS, CDR2 YYNGEE. The CDR3 extends over 15 amino acids. Trimming cost V 4 bases and J 4 bases; bases outside gene matches: 8. The CDR3 nucleotides read TGTGCCAGCAGCAGGCGGGACAGGGAAGTAGAGACCCAGTACTTC. Its protein is CASSRRDREVETQYF.